This record concerns one TCR beta chain sequence. What this receptor recognizes is not known. No much larger clonotype is one base removed from it; base qualities were not supplied. In total, more than 500 healthy bone marrow donors made up the cohort. All cohort members were sampled while nominally healthy, although unrecorded immune exposures were likely present. The donor tested CMV seropositive, placing the donor among the approximately 290 seropositive members of the cohort. A peripheral blood sample was collected from each donor, and TCR beta sequencing was performed on peripheral blood mononuclear cells. The Qiagen DNeasy Blood Extraction Kit was used to extract genomic DNA from the blood cell samples. This record comes from a study of cytomegalovirus exposure and HLA in healthy donors (dated by TCRdb to the late 2010s). Regarding the study in general: An earlier analysis of approximately 640 of the donors reported 250 to 350 Gb of sequence data and 117 million unique TCR beta sequences from 150 million to 200 million T cells. The later analysis used no new phenotypic data to find candidate immune exposures, relying instead on TCR beta sequences and their occurrence across donors. The number of donors typed differed by locus, with 629-630 for A, B, C, DRB1 and DQB1, roughly 520 for DQA1, some 570 for DPA1, and under 490 for DPB1. The aim of the study was to test whether cataloging public T cell receptors could identify signatures of past pathogen exposure. Donor age, sex, ethnicity and CMV serostatus were compiled together with the repertoire data. The genetic ancestry cluster associated with self-reported Caucasian donors included about 81% of the roughly 400 genotyped donors. Class I and class II HLA loci were covered by the typing at four-digit resolution. Several DR-DQ haplotypes were treated as single units for association and clustering because of strong linkage in the cohort. An earlier analysis of approximately 640 of the donors applied high-throughput TCR beta sequencing to assess whether each TCR beta V gene segment acted as functional or pseudogenic. Along with the roughly 700-subject first cohort, a separate validation cohort of over a hundred different subjects was used. A later analysis re-examined previously published TCR beta repertoires from 500 to 700 donors and added high-resolution HLA genotyping to investigate patterns of TCR occurrence. An early release covering around 630 HLA-typed donors comprised about 300 gigabases of sequencing data and around 85 million unique TCR sequences. All discovery cohort repertoires had been generated on a single sequencing platform. Among some 410 genotyped donors of the cohort, an average of about 240,000 unique TCR beta nucleotide sequences were sequenced per donor, about a sixth of them non-productive. The study combined high-throughput TCR immunosequencing, statistical association of individual TCRs with disease status, and machine learning to predict cytomegalovirus infection status. Using immunosequencing, the study profiled T cell repertoires from 550 to 750 subjects and related those repertoires to cytomegalovirus serostatus. A later genetic analysis used genome-wide SNP genotypes for about 60% of the 666 donors, treating that subset as a discovery cohort. Broader findings and caveats from the paper: Because some donors lacked HLA typing at each locus, the association tests relied only on the typed subset. Roughly uniform sequencing depth across donors was assumed in presence/absence analyses, although this assumption may not hold. A later analysis found that TCR association rates varied across HLA loci, with DRB1 alleles showing the most associated TCRs and HLA-C alleles the fewest. In a later genetic analysis, a missense DCLRE1C variant was associated with V-gene and J-gene trimming of TCR beta chains, and the association was replicated in an independent cohort. Assigning TCR associations to individual alleles was difficult when HLA alleles, especially DR and DQ, strongly co-occurred. In vitro tests confirmed that a few of the cytomegalovirus-associated TCR beta chains recognize cytomegalovirus antigens. A further reported finding was that TCR beta sequences accurately predicted the HLA-A and HLA-B alleles for most subjects in the first cohort. Because counts were too low, roughly 16 rarely observed V segments, including chromosome 9 orphons, were excluded from the earlier analysis of 587 of the donors. Broadly in line with IMGT annotations, most TCR beta V segments showed up in productive rearrangements about 90% or about 30% of the time in an earlier analysis of a few hundred of the donors. Because the 87-base-pair reads could not distinguish some IMGT-functional V segments, including TRBV6-2 and TRBV6-3, those segments were excluded. CMV serostatus was the only immune exposure information available for the cohort. Across donors, most TCR sequences were observed very rarely, whereas some public TCRs were present in many individuals. According to a later analysis, parvovirus B19, influenza, CMV and Epstein-Barr virus appeared linked to several top co-occurrence clusters. Linkage disequilibrium might explain the correlated functional status among segregating V segments, but an unknown experimental factor could not be excluded. A cluster of highly shared sequence variants was judged likely to be a technical artifact of the sequencing pipeline. This cohort had only TCR beta chains sequenced, and the lack of alpha or paired-chain data limited which features could be detected. The authors suggested that the approach could potentially be extended to other disease states and immunological phenotypes. A later analysis found that most CMV-associated TCR beta chains appeared HLA-restricted, with HLA associations seemingly driven largely by CMV exposure. The study listed approximately 150 TCR beta chains as associated with cytomegalovirus. In a later analysis, HLA-associated TCR beta chains were found to be more clonally expanded and to have lower generation probabilities than equally common non-associated chains. In both the original and validation cohorts, the classifier was reported to diagnose cytomegalovirus status with high specificity and sensitivity. In a later analysis, some 18,000 TCR beta sequences were associated with specific HLA alleles at a false discovery rate of 0.05. In a later genetic analysis, fewer N-insertions in productive TCRs were reported among donors in an Asian-associated ancestry cluster than the approximately 710-donor mean.

Library prep was done by the immunoSEQ multiplex PCR assay. For the multiplex PCR, a mixture combining 60 forward primers for TCR Vbeta segments and 13 reverse primers for TCR Jbeta segments was used. Amplification of the CDR3 region of rearranged TCR beta genes was performed with a multiplex PCR assay on genomic DNA. On the Illumina HiSeq System, the amplified TCR beta libraries were sequenced as 87-base-pair reads. The authors processed their data as follows. Across the roughly 600 repertoires, a later analysis counted tens of millions of unique TCR beta chains, approximately 10 million of which were shared by at least two donors. A nearest-neighbor algorithm error-corrected the raw reads and collapsed the reads into unique sequences, merging closely related sequences to remove PCR and sequencing errors. CDR3 sequences were aligned to IMGT reference sequences to assign V, D and J gene segments. Each retained sequence needed at least a six-nucleotide match to both a V gene segment and a J gene segment. Rearrangements were called productive when the CDR3 lacked stop codons and stayed in frame with V and J; all others were non-productive. CDR3 was defined according to IMGT convention as the region running from the second conserved V-encoded cysteine to the conserved J-encoded phenylalanine. Sequences without an unambiguous match to a single V gene segment were excluded from the earlier analysis of 450 to 750 of the donors. In an earlier analysis of 587 of the donors, a V segment was called functional when productive rearrangements were above 56.7%, and segregating when the standard deviation between donors exceeded 5%. A statistical classification framework was developed to diagnose cytomegalovirus status using the catalog of TCR beta chain sequences. A later analysis assigned V and J genes by comparing TCR nucleotide sequences with IMGT/GENE-DB human TR gene sequences. A later analysis assigned CDR3 sequences and most-parsimonious VDJ recombination scenarios with the TCRdist pipeline. In a later analysis, each TCR beta chain was defined by its CDR3 amino acid sequence together with its V-gene family, and reads lacking a unique V-gene family were excluded. To address suspected cross-contamination and a sequencing artifact, a later analysis removed 450 to 700 highly shared, low-generation-probability nucleotide sequences. For each public chain, a later analysis derived a clonal expansion index from normalized ranks of inferred template counts within each repertoire. Generation probabilities in a later analysis came from a VDJ recombination model fitted to out-of-frame rearrangements, and those results were checked against IGoR. In a later analysis, hypergeometric tests were used to score TCR-TCR, TCR-HLA and TCR-CMV co-occurrence, with a repertoire-size bias correction applied to TCR pairs. In a later analysis, false discovery rates were estimated by permuting HLA or CMV assignments 20 times. A later analysis grouped co-occurring TCRs with DBSCAN, adding TCRdist sequence similarity when clustering within HLA-allele-positive subsets. Co-occurrence clustering excluded repertoires with fewer than 30,000 or more than 120,000 public chains, plus five with anomalous nucleotide sharing. In its TCRdb copy, this immuneACCESS table keeps in-frame sequences only and misses some clones. Where compared with another copy, unresolved V genes explain less than half of these, and the others have no known cause. V and J calls plus clone size are reproduced from that table; the DNA served to infer D and trimming. For this sample the table gives some 120,000 clones, of which roughly 82% were detected only once. In total, the top ten clones hold approximately 11% of the sample.

Trimming takes 5 bases from V and 4 bases from J, and the germline ends sit 14 bases apart. Sequences SEHNR (CDR1) and FQNEAQ (CDR2) are obtained from the germline V gene (reference sequence). The CDR3 runs 15 residues from the cysteine to the phenylalanine. The retained sequence is limited to the CDR3, 45 bases, with the frame set at the first base. The sample consisted of PBMCs. This sequence originates from a male donor in good health and CMV-seropositive. The sequence joins TRBV7-9 to TRBJ2-2, with TRBD2 perhaps the D gene, on 6 matching bases. The CDR3 loop reads CASSRTGGITGELFF. The sequenced DNA: TGTGCCAGCAGCCGAACTGGCGGGATCACCGGGGAGCTGTTTTTT.